Below are 21 T cell receptor beta chains sequenced from a single sample in a study of blood T cell repertoires in COVID-19. Only in-frame clones appear in the TCRdb table, and some are missing; sequencing was by immunoSEQ multiplex PCR. The table lists over 350,000 clones, about nine tenths of them singletons. Sequencing input: PBMCs or T cells enriched from blood (not recorded which). Source of these receptors: a woman between 40 and 50 years old who had been exposed to COVID-19.

The chain joins TRBV11-2 to TRBJ1-3; 7 bases map to TRBD1. Germline-derived CDR1 and CDR2 are SGHAT and FQNNGV. The CDR3 runs to 16 residues. J gave up 0 bases and V 2 bases, and 4 bases lay outside the gene matches. In DNA form, the CDR3 reads TGTGCCAGCAGCTTAAGGGACAGCTTCTCTGGAAACACCATATATTTT. This translates into CASSLRDSFSGNTIYF.

The gene calls are TRBV29-1 and TRBJ1-2; TRBD1 matches 12 bases. V lost 5 bases and J lost 6; bases outside the gene matches: 10. The CDR3 has 15 residues. CDR1 is SQVTM and CDR2 is ANQGSEA in the germline V gene. The CDR3 is CSVYARDRGPDGYTF. The CDR3, as DNA: TGCAGCGTTTATGCCCGGGACAGGGGGCCGGATGGCTACACCTTC.

CDR3: CATSSFGLAGGHGELFF. In DNA, the CDR3 is TGTGCCACCAGCAGTTTCGGACTAGCGGGGGGGCACGGGGAGCTGTTTTTT. The genes are TRBV15 and TRBJ2-2, with 15 bases matching TRBD2. This CDR3 contains 17 residues. Germline-derived CDR1 and CDR2 are LNHNV and YYDKDF (reference sequence). The V gene end was trimmed by 3 bases and the J gene end by 7 bases; junction bases not matched to a gene: 6.

The CDR3 reads CASSGGQGVGNTEAFF. The CDR3 region has the DNA TGTGCCAGCAGCGGCGGACAGGGGGTTGGGAACACTGAAGCTTTCTTT. The chain recombines TRBV9 with TRBJ1-1; 10 bases are a match to TRBD1. CDR3 length: 16 amino acids. CDR1 SGDLS and CDR2 YYNGEE come from the germline V gene. V shed 3 bases and J 1 base; nucleotides not matched to a gene: 6. The complete variable domain, with remaining parts taken from reference TRBV9 and TRBJ1-1, reads DSGVTQTPKHLITATGQRVTLRCSPRSGDLSVYWYQQSLDQGLQFLIQYYNGEERAKGNILERFSAQQFPDLHSELNLSSLELGDSALYFCASSGGQGVGNTEAFFGQGTRLTVV.

This clone was recorded once. CDR3 region: CATRSSGNTIYF. The DNA of the CDR3 is TGTGCCACCAGATCCTCTGGAAACACCATATATTTT. V is TRBV19 and J is TRBJ1-3; no clear D gene. Trimming left V 10 bases short and J 0 bases short, with 7 bases between. This CDR3 has 12 residues. Germline-derived CDR1 and CDR2 are LNHDA and SQIVND (reference sequence).

The rearrangement links TRBV15 to TRBJ1-2; D perhaps matches TRBD1 (6 bases). Trimming left V 3 bases short and J 4 bases short, with 15 bases between. CDR3 length: 15 amino acids. Per germline, CDR1 LNHNV and CDR2 YYDKDF (reference sequence). CDR3 nucleotide sequence: TGTGCCACCAGCAGGCTTAAGGACAGTCCCTATGGCTACACCTTC. Its translation: CATSRLKDSPYGYTF.

The chain joins TRBV5-1 to TRBJ1-1, with D possibly matching TRBD1 (5 bases). Trimming removed 1 base at V and 0 bases at J, with 10 bases between. This CDR3 spans 15 amino acids. Germline assignment: CDR1 SGHRS and CDR2 YFSETQ. CDR3 nucleotide sequence: TGCGCCAGCAGCTTGTCACAGGTAATGAACACTGAAGCTTTCTTT. Its protein is CASSLSQVMNTEAFF.

V and J are TRBV7-2 and TRBJ2-3, with D tentatively TRBD1 (6 bases). The CDR3 is 15 residues long. The ends were cut back, 5 bases at V and 0 bases at J, with 12 bases in the middle. Germline CDR1 SGHTA, CDR2 FQGNSA. CDR3 sequence: CASSIDRWSTDTQYF. The CDR3 region has the DNA TGTGCCAGCAGCATAGACAGGTGGAGCACAGATACGCAGTATTTT.

The sample holds one count of this clone. The V call is TRBV9, the J call TRBJ2-5, with TRBD2 matching over 12 bases. The V gene's germline CDR1 is SGDLS and CDR2 YYNGEE. Trimming at V came to 3 bases and at J to 5 bases, leaving 5 bases not matched to a gene. The CDR3 sequence is 15 residues long. CDR3 in DNA: TGTGCCAGCAGCGCAAGACTAGCGGGGGATGAGACCCAGTACTTC. Translation: CASSARLAGDETQYF.

The rearrangement joins TRBV9 to TRBJ2-6, with 9 bases matching TRBD1. Germline values: CDR1 SGDLS, CDR2 YYNGEE. Losses at the gene ends were 4 bases for V and 4 bases for J; bases not matched to a gene: 3. The CDR3 consists of 15 residues. CDR3 in DNA: TGTGCCAGCAGCTACAGGGGGCCAGGGGCCAACGTCCTGACTTTC. Protein sequence: CASSYRGPGANVLTF.

This clone was seen a single time. The CDR3 reads CASSLDRNTEAFF. The CDR3 DNA reads as TGTGCCAGCAGTTTAGACAGAAACACTGAAGCTTTCTTT. V usage is TRBV27 and J usage is TRBJ1-1; D may be TRBD1 (5 bases). There are 13 residues in the CDR3. Germline CDR1 MNHEY, CDR2 SMNVEV (reference sequence). Trimming removed 2 bases at V and 2 bases at J, with 6 bases between.

This chain uses TRBV24-1 with TRBJ1-5, with D unresolved. Deletions cut 3 bases from V and 7 bases from J, with 6 bases between. Germline V CDR1 and CDR2: KGHDR, SFDVKD. CDR3 length: 12 amino acids. The CDR3 here is CATSDRGQPQHF. CDR3 DNA sequence: TGTGCCACCAGTGATCGCGGGCAGCCCCAGCATTTT.

V gene TRBV7-3 combines with J gene TRBJ2-2; 11 nucleotides align to TRBD1. Trimming at V came to 5 bases and at J to 6 bases, leaving 5 bases not matched to a gene. Germline V gives CDR1 SGHTA, CDR2 FQGTGA. The length of the CDR3 is 15 residues. In DNA form, the CDR3 reads TGTGCCAGCAGCGGGACAGGGGGGAGAGCCGGGGAGCTGTTTTTT. This encodes CASSGTGGRAGELFF.

The rearrangement joins TRBV5-1 to TRBJ2-7, with 11 positions matching TRBD2. J lost 3 bases, V lost 8 bases, and 19 bases had no gene match. From germline, CDR1 is SGHRS and CDR2 YFSETQ. This CDR3 region has 18 residues. CDR3 in amino acids: CASSHPGTSGQGIYEQYF. The CDR3 DNA is TGCGCCAGTTCCCACCCCGGGACTAGCGGCCAAGGGATCTACGAGCAGTACTTC. The whole variable domain, remainder taken from reference TRBV5-1 and TRBJ2-7, is KAGVTQTPRYLIKTRGQQVTLSCSPISGHRSVSWYQQTPGQGLQFLFEYFSETQRNKGNFPGRFSGRQFSNSRSEMNVSTLELGDSALYLCASSHPGTSGQGIYEQYFGPGTRLTVT.

This chain connects TRBV5-6 to TRBJ2-4; D ambiguous. The V gene lost 1 base and the J gene lost 0 bases, with 8 bases spanning the gap. This CDR3 spans 15 amino acids. Germline CDR1 reads SGHDT; CDR2 reads YYEEEE. This CDR3 is CASSLWPVAKNIQYF. CDR3 nucleotides: TGTGCCAGCAGCTTGTGGCCAGTAGCCAAAAACATTCAGTACTTC.

On this clone itself: The sample carries other DNA sequences with the same CDR3. The chain is built from TRBV5-1 and TRBJ1-5; possibly TRBD1 for D (5 bases). The CDR3 extends over 15 amino acids. Germline lookup yields CDR1 SGHRS and CDR2 YFSETQ. Trimming removed 0 bases at V and 4 bases at J, with 11 bases between. The CDR3 nucleotides are TGCGCCAGCAGCTTGGAGGGCGGGGGGAATCAGCCCCAGCATTTT. This encodes CASSLEGGGNQPQHF.

The chain links TRBV6-1 to TRBJ1-5; D is unresolved. This CDR3 spans 14 amino acids. Germline CDR1 reads MNHNS; CDR2 reads SASEGT. V lost 2 bases to trimming and J lost 3 bases, with 8 bases between them. For the CDR3, the DNA is TGTGCCAGCAGTGAAAATAACAACAATCAGCCCCAGCATTTT. The encoded protein is CASSENNNNQPQHF.

The chain links TRBV19 to TRBJ1-1, with 7 bases aligning to TRBD1. In germline, CDR1 is LNHDA, CDR2 SQIVND (reference sequence). The CDR3 has 16 residues. With 4 bases clipped from V and 1 base from J, the junction kept 9 bases outside the gene matches. The chain's CDR3 is CASSTAWGQRNTEAFF. The CDR3 DNA follows: TGTGCCAGTAGTACCGCCTGGGGACAGAGGAACACTGAAGCTTTCTTT.

The chain has TRBV29-1 and TRBJ2-1; a possible D gene is TRBD1 (7 bases). The V and J ends lost 8 bases and 5 bases respectively, with 22 bases between them. The length of the CDR3 is 15 residues. Germline CDR1 is SQVTM and CDR2 is ANQGSEA. This CDR3 reads CSSIYGRGANNEQFF. As DNA, the CDR3 is TGCAGCTCTATATACGGCAGGGGGGCGAACAATGAGCAGTTCTTC.

In its sample, this clone was seen once. J is TRBJ2-7 and V is TRBV9, with 7 bases aligning to TRBD1. With 0 bases clipped from V and 3 bases from J, the junction kept 12 bases outside the gene matches. The CDR3 is 17 amino acids. Germline values: CDR1 SGDLS, CDR2 YYNGEE. The CDR3 coding sequence is TGTGCCAGCAGCGTAGGTTGGGGACAGACGATTGTCTACGAGCAGTACTTC. Translating it yields CASSVGWGQTIVYEQYF.

The V gene is TRBV24-1, the J gene TRBJ2-7; TRBD1 matches at 9 bases. The germline CDR1 and CDR2 sequences are KGHDR and SFDVKD. The V and J ends lost 2 bases and 2 bases, in that order; junction bases with no gene match: 3. The length of the CDR3 is 15 residues. The CDR3 sequence: CATSDSRQGAYEQYF. The CDR3 nucleotides read TGTGCCACCAGTGATTCGCGACAGGGGGCCTACGAGCAGTACTTC.